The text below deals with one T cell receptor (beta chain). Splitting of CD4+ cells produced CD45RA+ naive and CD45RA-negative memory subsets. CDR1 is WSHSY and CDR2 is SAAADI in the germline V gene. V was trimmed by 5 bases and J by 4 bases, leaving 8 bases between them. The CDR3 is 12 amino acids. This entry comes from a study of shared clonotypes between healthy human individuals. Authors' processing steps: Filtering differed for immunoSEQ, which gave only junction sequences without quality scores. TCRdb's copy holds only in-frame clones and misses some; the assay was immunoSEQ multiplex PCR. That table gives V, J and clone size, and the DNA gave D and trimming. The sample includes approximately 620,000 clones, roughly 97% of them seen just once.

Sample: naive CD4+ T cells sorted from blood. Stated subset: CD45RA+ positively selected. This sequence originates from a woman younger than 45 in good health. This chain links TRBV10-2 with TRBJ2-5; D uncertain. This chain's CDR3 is CASSSSLETQYF. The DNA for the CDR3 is TGCGCCAGCAGTAGTAGCTTAGAGACCCAGTACTTC.